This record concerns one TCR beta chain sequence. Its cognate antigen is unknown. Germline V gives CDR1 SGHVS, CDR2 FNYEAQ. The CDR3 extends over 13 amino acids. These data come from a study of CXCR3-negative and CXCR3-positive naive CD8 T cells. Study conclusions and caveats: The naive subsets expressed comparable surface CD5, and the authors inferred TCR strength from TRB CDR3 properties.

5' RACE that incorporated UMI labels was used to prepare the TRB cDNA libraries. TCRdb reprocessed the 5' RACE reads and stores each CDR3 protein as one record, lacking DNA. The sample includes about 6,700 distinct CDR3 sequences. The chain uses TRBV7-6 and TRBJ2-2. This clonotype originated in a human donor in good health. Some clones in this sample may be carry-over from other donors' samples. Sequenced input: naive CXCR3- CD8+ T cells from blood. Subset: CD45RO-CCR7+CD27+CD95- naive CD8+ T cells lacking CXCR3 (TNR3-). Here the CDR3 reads CASSLTGTGELFF.